This T cell receptor (beta chain) originates from a study of T cell responses to AZD1222 COVID-19 vaccine. Study findings and constraints: The sample set comprised mostly white British donors with more females, and clonal diversity was possibly underestimated. In all cases, repertoires were sampled only after the peak T cell response. Distributed over spike, vaccine-associated CD4 TCRs predominated at 160-218 and 743-854.

The CDR3 is made up of 20 amino acids. The V end lost 4 bases, the J end lost 1 base, and 27 bases lay between the germline ends. The germline V gene has CDR1 SGHRS and CDR2 YFSETQ. As regards this clone: Its antigen is unknown.

Clones were read by immunoSEQ multiplex PCR, and TCRdb kept only the in-frame ones, dropping some. The table shows around 99,000 clones, with roughly nine tenths occurring only once. The V gene is TRBV5-1, the J gene TRBJ1-3; D is unclear. Sequenced material: peripheral blood, taken 28 days after the second AZD1222 dose. This clonotype originated in an adult who received the AZD1222 COVID-19 vaccine. CDR3 nucleotides: TGCGCCAGCAGCCCGACGGTGGTGGGGATGCTAAACTGGTCTGGAAACACCATATATTTT. Amino acids: CASSPTVVGMLNWSGNTIYF.